There are a few counts of the clone carrying this T cell receptor beta chain. The antigen is undetermined. The data belong to a study of T cell responses to AZD1222 COVID-19 vaccine. Sequencing used immunoSEQ multiplex PCR; TCRdb keeps in-frame clones, though not all of them. The repertoire includes some 130,000 clones, around 86% of them detected once, and about 6% sits in the top ten. Study findings and constraints: The reported proportion of spike-specific TCRs targeting unmutated variant regions was nearly half. Clonal diversity was possibly underestimated, and the donors were mostly white British, with more females.

Per the germline V gene, CDR1 is SEHNR and CDR2 is FQNEAQ (reference sequence). The CDR3 length is 13 residues. Trimming pared 1 base from V and 6 bases from J, leaving 6 bases between. The clonotype was recovered from an adult in good health. The sequencing used peripheral blood, collected on day 0 of AZD1222 vaccination. The chain recombines TRBV7-9 with TRBJ2-2; D ambiguous. As DNA, the CDR3 is TGTGCCAGCAGCTTAGGCCTATCCGGGGAGCTGTTTTTT. As protein: CASSLGLSGELFF.